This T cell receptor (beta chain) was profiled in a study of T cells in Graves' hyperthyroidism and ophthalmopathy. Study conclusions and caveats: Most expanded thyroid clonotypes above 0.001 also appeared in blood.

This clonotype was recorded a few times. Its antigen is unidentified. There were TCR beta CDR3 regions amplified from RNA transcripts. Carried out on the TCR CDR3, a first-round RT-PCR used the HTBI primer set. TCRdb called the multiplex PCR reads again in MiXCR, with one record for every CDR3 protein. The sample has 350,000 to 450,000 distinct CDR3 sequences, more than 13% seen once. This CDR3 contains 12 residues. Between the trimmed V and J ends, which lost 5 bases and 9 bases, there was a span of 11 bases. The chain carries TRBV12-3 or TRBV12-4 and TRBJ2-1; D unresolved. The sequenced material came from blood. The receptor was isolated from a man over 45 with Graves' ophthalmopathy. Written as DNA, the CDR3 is TGTGCCAGCAGTCCCATGGTCGGTGAGCAGTTCTTC. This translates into CASSPMVGEQFF.